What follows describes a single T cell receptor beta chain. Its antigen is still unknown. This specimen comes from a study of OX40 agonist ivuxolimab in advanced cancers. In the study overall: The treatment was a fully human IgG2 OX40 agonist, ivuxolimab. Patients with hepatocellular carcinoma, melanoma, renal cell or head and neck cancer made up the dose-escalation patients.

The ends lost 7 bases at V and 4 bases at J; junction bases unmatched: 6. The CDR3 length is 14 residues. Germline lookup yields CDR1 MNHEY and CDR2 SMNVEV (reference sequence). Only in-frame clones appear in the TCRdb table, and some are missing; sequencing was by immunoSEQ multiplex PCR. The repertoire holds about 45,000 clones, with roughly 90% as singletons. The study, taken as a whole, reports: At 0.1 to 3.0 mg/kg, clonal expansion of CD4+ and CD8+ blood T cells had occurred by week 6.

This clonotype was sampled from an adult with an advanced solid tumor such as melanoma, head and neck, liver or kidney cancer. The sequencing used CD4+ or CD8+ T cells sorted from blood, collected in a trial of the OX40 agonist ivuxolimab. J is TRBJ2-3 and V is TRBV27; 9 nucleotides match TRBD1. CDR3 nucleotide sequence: TGTGCCAGCACCACCGGGACAGGGCCAGATACGCAGTATTTT. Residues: CASTTGTGPDTQYF.